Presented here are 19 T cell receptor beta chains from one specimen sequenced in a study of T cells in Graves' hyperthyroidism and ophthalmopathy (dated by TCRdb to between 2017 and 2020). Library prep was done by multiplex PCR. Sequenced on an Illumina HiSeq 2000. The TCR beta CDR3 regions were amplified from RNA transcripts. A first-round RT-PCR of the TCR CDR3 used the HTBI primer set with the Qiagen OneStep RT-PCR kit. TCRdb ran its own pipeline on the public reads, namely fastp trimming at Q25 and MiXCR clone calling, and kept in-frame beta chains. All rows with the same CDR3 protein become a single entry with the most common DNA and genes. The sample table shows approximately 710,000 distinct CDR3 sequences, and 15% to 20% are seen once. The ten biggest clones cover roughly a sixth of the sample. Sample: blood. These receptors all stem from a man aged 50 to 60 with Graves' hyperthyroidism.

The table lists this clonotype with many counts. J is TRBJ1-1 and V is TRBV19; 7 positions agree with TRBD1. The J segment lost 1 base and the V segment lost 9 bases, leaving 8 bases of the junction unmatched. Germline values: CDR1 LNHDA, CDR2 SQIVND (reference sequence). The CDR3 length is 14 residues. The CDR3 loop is CASSLRDRNTEAFF. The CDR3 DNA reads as TGTGCCAGCAGCCTCCGGGACAGGAACACTGAAGCTTTCTTT.

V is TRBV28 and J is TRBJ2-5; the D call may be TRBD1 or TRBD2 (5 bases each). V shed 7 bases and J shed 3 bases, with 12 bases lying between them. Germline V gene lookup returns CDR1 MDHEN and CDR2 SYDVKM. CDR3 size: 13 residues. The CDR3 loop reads CASKFQGEETQYF. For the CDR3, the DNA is TGTGCCAGCAAATTTCAGGGAGAAGAGACCCAGTACTTC.

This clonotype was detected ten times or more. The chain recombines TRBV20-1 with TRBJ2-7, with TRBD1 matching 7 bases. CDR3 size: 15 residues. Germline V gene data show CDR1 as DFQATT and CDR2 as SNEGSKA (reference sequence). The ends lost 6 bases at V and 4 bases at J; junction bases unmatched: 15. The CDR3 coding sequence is TGCAGTGCATACGTACCAGGGGGATTAAGGTACGAGCAGTACTTC. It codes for CSAYVPGGLRYEQYF.

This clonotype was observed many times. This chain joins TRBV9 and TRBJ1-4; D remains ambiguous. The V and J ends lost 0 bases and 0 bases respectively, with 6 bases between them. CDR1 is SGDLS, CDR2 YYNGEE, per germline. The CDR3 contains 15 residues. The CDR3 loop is CASSVDSATNEKLFF. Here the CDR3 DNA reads TGTGCCAGCAGCGTAGACAGTGCAACTAATGAAAAACTGTTTTTT. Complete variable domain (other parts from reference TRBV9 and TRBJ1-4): DSGVTQTPKHLITATGQRVTLRCSPRSGDLSVYWYQQSLDQGLQFLIQYYNGEERAKGNILERFSAQQFPDLHSELNLSSLELGDSALYFCASSVDSATNEKLFFGSGTQLSVL.

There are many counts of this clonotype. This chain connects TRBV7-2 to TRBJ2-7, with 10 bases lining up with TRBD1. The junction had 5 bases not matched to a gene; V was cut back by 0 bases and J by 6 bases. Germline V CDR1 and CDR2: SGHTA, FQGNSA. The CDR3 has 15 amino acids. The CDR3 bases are TGTGCCAGCAGCTTAGCCCCCGGGACAGGGGTCGAGCAGTACTTC. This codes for CASSLAPGTGVEQYF.

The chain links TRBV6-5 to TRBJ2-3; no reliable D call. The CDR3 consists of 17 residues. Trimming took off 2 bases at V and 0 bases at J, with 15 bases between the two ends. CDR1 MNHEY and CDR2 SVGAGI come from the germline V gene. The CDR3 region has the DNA TGTGCCAGCAGTTACACTCGAACAGACGTGAGCACAGATACGCAGTATTTT. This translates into CASSYTRTDVSTDTQYF.

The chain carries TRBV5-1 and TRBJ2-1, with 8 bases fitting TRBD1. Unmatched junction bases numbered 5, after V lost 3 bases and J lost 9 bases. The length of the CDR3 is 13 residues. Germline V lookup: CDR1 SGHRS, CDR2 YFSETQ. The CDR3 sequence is CASSSGGAGEQFF. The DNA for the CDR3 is TGCGCCAGCAGCTCAGGGGGCGCGGGTGAGCAGTTCTTC.

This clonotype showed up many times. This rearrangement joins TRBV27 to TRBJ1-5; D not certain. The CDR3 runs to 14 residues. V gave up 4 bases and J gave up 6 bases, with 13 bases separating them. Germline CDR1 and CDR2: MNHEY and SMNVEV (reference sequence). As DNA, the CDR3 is TGTGCCAGCAGTTCCCACATGGTGGCTCAGCCCCAGCATTTT. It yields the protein CASSSHMVAQPQHF.

CDR3 region: CASSIPREYVGELFF. CDR3 bases: TGTGCCAGTAGTATACCCCGGGAGTATGTCGGGGAGCTGTTTTTT. The V call is TRBV19, the J call TRBJ2-2, with D possibly TRBD2 on 6 matching bases. CDR1 is LNHDA, CDR2 SQIVND, per germline (reference sequence). The CDR3 runs 15 residues. Trimming shortened V by 2 bases and J by 7 bases, and 14 bases separated the two germline ends.

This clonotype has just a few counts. CDR3 in DNA: TGTGCCAGTAGTCCACAGGGGGCAGTTAGAGGCTACACCTTC. Its translation: CASSPQGAVRGYTF. This chain joins TRBV19 and TRBJ1-2; 9 bases fit TRBD1. The CDR3 has 14 amino acids. The trim removed 5 bases at V and 8 bases at J, leaving 9 bases unmatched. Germline V lookup: CDR1 LNHDA, CDR2 SQIVND (reference sequence).

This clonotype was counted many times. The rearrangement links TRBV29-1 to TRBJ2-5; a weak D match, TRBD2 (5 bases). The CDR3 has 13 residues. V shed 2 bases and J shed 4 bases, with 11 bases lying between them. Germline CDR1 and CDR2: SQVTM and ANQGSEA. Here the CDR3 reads CSVESRDRETQYF. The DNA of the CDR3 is TGCAGCGTTGAATCCCGGGATCGAGAGACCCAGTACTTC.

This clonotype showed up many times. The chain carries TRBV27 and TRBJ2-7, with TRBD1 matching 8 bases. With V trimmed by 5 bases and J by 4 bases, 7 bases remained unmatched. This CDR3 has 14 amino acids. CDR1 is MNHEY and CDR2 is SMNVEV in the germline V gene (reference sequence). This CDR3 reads CASSALDRVYEQYF. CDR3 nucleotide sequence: TGTGCCAGCAGTGCGTTGGACAGGGTTTACGAGCAGTACTTC.

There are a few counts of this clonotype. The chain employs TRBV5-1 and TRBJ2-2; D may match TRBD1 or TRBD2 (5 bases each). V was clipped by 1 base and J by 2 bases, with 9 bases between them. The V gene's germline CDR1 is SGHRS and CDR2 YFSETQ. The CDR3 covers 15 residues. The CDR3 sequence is CASSLRRDNTGELFF. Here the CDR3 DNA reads TGCGCCAGCAGCTTGAGACGGGACAACACCGGGGAGCTGTTTTTT.

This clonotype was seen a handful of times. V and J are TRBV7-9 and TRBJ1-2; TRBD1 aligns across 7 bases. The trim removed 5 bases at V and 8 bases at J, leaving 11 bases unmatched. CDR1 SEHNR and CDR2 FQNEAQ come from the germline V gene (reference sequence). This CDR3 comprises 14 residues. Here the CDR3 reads CASSRGQESMGYTF. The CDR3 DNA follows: TGTGCCAGCAGCCGAGGACAGGAATCTATGGGCTACACCTTC.

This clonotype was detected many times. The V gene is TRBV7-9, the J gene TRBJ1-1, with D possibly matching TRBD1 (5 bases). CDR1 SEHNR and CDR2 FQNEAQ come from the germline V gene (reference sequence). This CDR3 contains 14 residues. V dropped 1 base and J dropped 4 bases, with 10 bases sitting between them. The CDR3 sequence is CASSLGAGPTEAFF. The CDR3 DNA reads TGTGCCAGCAGCTTAGGTGCAGGGCCCACTGAAGCTTTCTTT. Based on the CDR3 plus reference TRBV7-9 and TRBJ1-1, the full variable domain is DTGVSQNPRHKITKRGQNVTFRCDPISEHNRLYWYRQTLGQGPEFLTYFQNEAQLEKSRLLSDRFSAERPKGSFSTLEIQRTEQGDSAMYLCASSLGAGPTEAFFGQGTRLTVV.

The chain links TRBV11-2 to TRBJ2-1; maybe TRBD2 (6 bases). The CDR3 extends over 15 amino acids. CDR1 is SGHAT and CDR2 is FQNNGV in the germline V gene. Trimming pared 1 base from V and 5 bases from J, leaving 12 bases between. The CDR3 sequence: CASSLGRIADNEQFF. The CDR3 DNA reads TGTGCCAGCAGCTTAGGGAGAATAGCGGACAATGAGCAGTTCTTC.

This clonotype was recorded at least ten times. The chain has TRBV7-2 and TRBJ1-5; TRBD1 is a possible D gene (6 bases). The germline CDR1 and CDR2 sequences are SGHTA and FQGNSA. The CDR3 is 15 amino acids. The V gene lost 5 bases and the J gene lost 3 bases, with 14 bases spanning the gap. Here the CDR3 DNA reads TGTGCCAGCAGCCACACAGGGACTGCCAATCAGCCCCAGCATTTT. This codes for CASSHTGTANQPQHF.

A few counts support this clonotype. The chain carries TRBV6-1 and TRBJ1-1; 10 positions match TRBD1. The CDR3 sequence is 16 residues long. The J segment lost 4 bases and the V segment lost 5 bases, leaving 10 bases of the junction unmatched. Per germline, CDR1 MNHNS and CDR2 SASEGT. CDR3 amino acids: CASSSRTGGISTEAFF. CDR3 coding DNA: TGTGCCAGCAGTTCACGGACAGGGGGAATATCCACTGAAGCTTTCTTT.

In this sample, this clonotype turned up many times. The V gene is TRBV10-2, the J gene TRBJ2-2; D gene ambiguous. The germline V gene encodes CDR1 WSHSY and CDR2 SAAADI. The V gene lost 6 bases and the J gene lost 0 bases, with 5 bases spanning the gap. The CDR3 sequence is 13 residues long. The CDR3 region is CASRPANTGELFF. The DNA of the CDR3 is TGCGCCAGCAGGCCAGCGAACACCGGGGAGCTGTTTTTT.